Presented here are 18 T cell receptor beta chains from one specimen sequenced in a study of type 1 regulatory T cells. Study results and limitations: Compared with non-type 1 regulatory T cells, type 1 regulatory T cells showed a more restricted TCR repertoire.

These TCRs are of unknown antigen specificity. TCRdb passed the reads through MiXCR, listing each CDR3 protein once. The table has fewer than 80,000 distinct CDR3 sequences, 20% to 25% seen once; the top ten hold under 8.5%. The sequenced sample was cultured type 1 regulatory T (Tr1) cells, either the whole culture or a sorted fraction (not recorded which). Receptors originate from a human donor in good health.

This clonotype was recorded a few times. The chain links TRBV6-2 or TRBV6-3 to TRBJ2-2; D unresolved. In germline, CDR1 is MNHEY, CDR2 SVGEGT. The V end was cut by 6 bases, the J end by 10 bases, with 9 bases between. The CDR3 extends over 11 amino acids. The CDR3 nucleotides are TGTGCCAGCAGCCAAGGTTCGGAGCTGTTTTTT. The encoded protein is CASSQGSELFF.

Comment on this clonotype: One end of the junction does not line up with germline, which may come from a read error. This chain joins TRBV5-1 and TRBJ2-7, with a weak D call TRBD2 (7 bases). Germline lookup yields CDR1 SGHRS and CDR2 YFSETQ. This CDR3 has 12 amino acids. CDR3 sequence (DNA): TGCGCCAGCAGCCCGGGGGGCGGAATCTATGACTTC. It is translated as CASSPGGGIYDF.

This clonotype was seen more than once but under ten times. The rearrangement uses TRBV6-2 or TRBV6-3 and TRBJ2-1; 7 positions agree with TRBD2. CDR1 and CDR2 from the germline V gene are MNHEY and SVGEGT. V shed 0 bases and J 5 bases; nucleotides not matched to a gene: 10. The CDR3 contains 17 residues. The CDR3 sequence: CASSYSWGRAGNNEQFF. DNA of the CDR3: TGTGCCAGCAGTTACTCTTGGGGGAGGGCCGGCAACAATGAGCAGTTCTTC.

The chain couples TRBV10-3 to TRBJ1-4; D is unclear. Deletions cut 11 bases from V and 7 bases from J, with 20 bases between. The length of the CDR3 is 14 residues. Germline V CDR1 and CDR2: ENHRY, SYGVKD. This CDR3 is CASKGSGISEKLFF. DNA of the CDR3: TGTGCCTCTAAAGGTTCGGGGATATCTGAAAAACTGTTTTTT.

The chain uses TRBV12-3 or TRBV12-4 and TRBJ1-2, with no clear D. Trimming removed 5 bases at V and 4 bases at J, with 11 bases between. This CDR3 is built from 13 residues. This CDR3 is CASSPRRIYGYTF. CDR3 coding DNA: TGTGCCAGCAGTCCCCGACGGATCTATGGCTACACCTTC.

The chain is built from TRBV29-1 and TRBJ1-4; TRBD1 matches at 8 bases. Trimming took 0 bases from V and 6 from J; bases not matched to a gene: 0. Germline V gene lookup returns CDR1 SQVTM and CDR2 ANQGSEA. The CDR3 has 13 residues. The CDR3 region is CSVEEDRDEKLFF. DNA of the CDR3: TGCAGCGTTGAAGAGGACAGGGATGAAAAACTGTTTTTT.

This sequence joins TRBV5-1 and TRBJ2-1, with 7 bases matching TRBD1. The J segment lost 10 bases and the V segment lost 3 bases, leaving 4 bases of the junction unmatched. This CDR3 is 12 amino acids long. CDR1 and CDR2 (germline): SGHRS, YFSETQ. For the CDR3, the DNA is TGCGCCAGCAGCTCAACAGGGGTCGAGCAGTTCTTC. Its translation is CASSSTGVEQFF. Supplemented by reference TRBV5-1 and TRBJ2-1, the full variable domain reads KAGVTQTPRYLIKTRGQQVTLSCSPISGHRSVSWYQQTPGQGLQFLFEYFSETQRNKGNFPGRFSGRQFSNSRSEMNVSTLELGDSALYLCASSSTGVEQFFGPGTRLTVL.

The chain links TRBV19 to TRBJ2-2, with D hard to call. The CDR3 runs 13 residues. Germline CDR1 LNHDA, CDR2 SQIVND (reference sequence). V lost 10 bases, J lost 3 bases, and 12 bases lay in between. The CDR3 loop reads CATSRRDTGELFF. DNA for the CDR3: TGTGCCACCTCGAGGAGAGACACCGGGGAGCTGTTTTTT.

This clonotype appeared a few times. V is TRBV7-2 and J is TRBJ2-3; D uncertain. Trimming stripped 8 bases from V and 2 bases from J, with 8 bases between. CDR3 size: 12 residues. CDR1 is SGHTA and CDR2 is FQGNSA in the germline V gene. CDR3 loop: CASGPFTDTQYF. In DNA, the CDR3 is TGTGCCAGCGGGCCGTTCACAGATACGCAGTATTTT. Using reference TRBV7-2 and TRBJ2-3 for the parts outside the CDR3, the full variable domain is GAGVSQSPSNKVTEKGKDVELRCDPISGHTALYWYRQSLGQGLEFLIYFQGNSAPDKSGLPSDRFSAERTGGSVSTLTIQRTQQEDSAVYLCASGPFTDTQYFGPGTRLTVL.

V and J are TRBV9 and TRBJ1-5; D possibly corresponds to TRBD1 (6 bases). Trimming took 0 bases from V and 9 from J, leaving 10 bases between them. This CDR3 spans 13 amino acids. Looked up from germline, CDR1 is SGDLS and CDR2 is YYNGEE. The chain's CDR3 is CASSVVGGPPQHF. The CDR3 DNA follows: TGTGCCAGCAGCGTAGTAGGGGGTCCGCCCCAGCATTTT.

A single count supports this clonotype. A much larger clone differs from this one at a single base, so this may be a read error. The J gene is TRBJ2-1, the V gene TRBV5-1; the match to TRBD2 covers 8 bases. Trimming at V came to 5 bases and at J to 4 bases, leaving 8 bases not matched to a gene. The CDR3 loop spans 15 amino acids. CDR1 is SGHRS, CDR2 YFSETQ, per germline. The CDR3 reads CASRPGLDAYNEQFF. The CDR3 coding sequence is TGCGCCAGCAGACCGGGACTAGACGCGTACAATGAGCAGTTCTTC.

This clonotype has just a few counts. This rearrangement joins TRBV5-1 to TRBJ2-3; 9 nucleotides agree with TRBD2. J gave up 6 bases and V 3 bases, and 5 bases lay outside the gene matches. The CDR3 spans 14 residues. The germline CDR1 and CDR2 sequences are SGHRS and YFSETQ. In DNA form, the CDR3 reads TGCGCCAGCAGCTGGGGACTAGCTCCGGATACGCAGTATTTT. Translating it yields CASSWGLAPDTQYF. The variable domain in full, with the rest retrieved from reference TRBV5-1 and TRBJ2-3, is KAGVTQTPRYLIKTRGQQVTLSCSPISGHRSVSWYQQTPGQGLQFLFEYFSETQRNKGNFPGRFSGRQFSNSRSEMNVSTLELGDSALYLCASSWGLAPDTQYFGPGTRLTVL.

Worth noting for this clonotype: This may be a read error, as it is one base from a much larger clone. The V and J genes are TRBV20-1 and TRBJ2-3; the D gene is possibly TRBD2 (6 bases). The CDR3 length is 13 residues. CDR1 is DFQATT and CDR2 is SNEGSKA in the germline V gene (reference sequence). The DNA for the CDR3 is TGCAGTGCTAGTGTGGGAGGTGGAGATGCGCAGTATTTT. Translation gives CSASVGGGDAQYF.

The chain carries TRBV2 and TRBJ1-5, with D unresolved. The germline V and J ends were trimmed by 3 bases and 1 base, with 7 bases remaining between them. The CDR3 totals 14 residues. CDR1 is SNHLY, CDR2 FYNNEI, per germline. In nucleotides, the CDR3 is TGTGCCAGCAGTGATTCCGCCAGCAATCAGCCCCAGCATTTT. Its protein product is CASSDSASNQPQHF.

A remark on this clonotype: A much larger clone differs from this one at a single base, so this may be a read error. The chain joins TRBV5-1 to TRBJ2-7, with 10 bases aligning to TRBD2. CDR3 length equals 14 residues. With V trimmed by 3 bases and J by 7 bases, 7 bases remained unmatched. Germline loops: CDR1 SGHRS, CDR2 YFSETQ. CDR3 sequence: CASSSLPAGGEQYF. In DNA form, the CDR3 reads TGCGCCAGCAGCTCCCTGCCAGCGGGAGGGGAGCAGTACTTC.

The V gene is TRBV11-2, the J gene TRBJ2-7; D tentatively fits TRBD1 or TRBD2 (5 bases each). Germline CDR1 reads SGHAT; CDR2 reads FQNNGV. The CDR3 is made up of 17 amino acids. With 2 bases removed from V and 4 bases from J, the gap between germline ends came to 21 bases. In DNA, the CDR3 is TGTGCCAGCAGCTTATTGGGGGTTTGGACCGCGGGTTACGAGCAGTACTTC. Translated: CASSLLGVWTAGYEQYF. Full variable domain (rest looked up from reference TRBV11-2 and TRBJ2-7): EAGVAQSPRYKIIEKRQSVAFWCNPISGHATLYWYQQILGQGPKLLIQFQNNGVVDDSQLPKDRFSAERLKGVDSTLKIQPAKLEDSAVYLCASSLLGVWTAGYEQYFGPGTRLTVT.

Points on this clonotype: Relative to the germline gene, one junction end is altered; a read error may explain this. CDR3: CASSLGSGGEQFF. As DNA, the CDR3 is TGTGCTAGCAGCTTAGGGAGCGGTGGTGAGCAGTTCTTC. This chain joins TRBV7-9 and TRBJ2-1; TRBD2 might be the D (5 bases). CDR3 length: 13 amino acids. Germline V gene sequence: CDR1 SEHNR, CDR2 FQNEAQ (reference sequence).

This clonotype appeared a few times. The V gene is TRBV12-3 or TRBV12-4, the J gene TRBJ2-1; 7 bases align to TRBD1. This CDR3 spans 14 amino acids. J was trimmed by 3 bases and V by 8 bases; bases with no gene match: 7. CDR3 coding DNA: TGTGCCAGCTCGACAGGGAAAAACTACAATGAGCAGTTCTTC. Translating gives CASSTGKNYNEQFF.